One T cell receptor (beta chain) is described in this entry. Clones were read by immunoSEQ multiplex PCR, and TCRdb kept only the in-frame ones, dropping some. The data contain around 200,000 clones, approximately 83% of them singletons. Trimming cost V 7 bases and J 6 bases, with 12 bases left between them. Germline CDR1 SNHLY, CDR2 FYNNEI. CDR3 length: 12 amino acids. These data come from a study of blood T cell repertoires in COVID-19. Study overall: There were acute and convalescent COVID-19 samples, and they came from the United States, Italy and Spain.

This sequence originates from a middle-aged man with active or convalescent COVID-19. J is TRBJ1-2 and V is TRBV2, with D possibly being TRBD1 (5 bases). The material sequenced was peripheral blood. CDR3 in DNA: TGTGCCAGCACCTCCGGGGGGGATGGCTACACCTTC. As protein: CASTSGGDGYTF.